The 18 T cell receptor beta chains below all came from one sample that was sequenced in a study of T cell responses to AZD1222 COVID-19 vaccine. This table comes from immunoSEQ multiplex PCR, and its TCRdb copy is limited to in-frame clones, with some not included. The sample has some 160,000 clones; approximately 91% are singletons. Sequenced material: peripheral blood, taken 28 days after the second AZD1222 dose. All receptors come from an adult who received the AZD1222 COVID-19 vaccine.

This sequence joins TRBV23-1 and TRBJ2-7; D is possibly TRBD1 (8 bases). TRBV23-1 is given ORF status, its function remaining uncertain. This CDR3 contains 15 residues. V gave up 5 bases and J gave up 4 bases, with 18 bases separating them. The CDR3: CASSIDRGGGYEQYF. Written as DNA, the CDR3 is TGCGCCAGCAGTATTGACAGGGGAGGGGGTTACGAGCAGTACTTC.

V usage is TRBV10-3 and J usage is TRBJ2-2, with 7 bases lining up with TRBD2. J gave up 3 bases and V 3 bases, and 1 base lay outside the gene matches. Germline-derived CDR1 and CDR2 are ENHRY and SYGVKD. The CDR3 consists of 14 residues. The CDR3 reads CAISDAGDTGELFF. The CDR3 DNA is TGTGCCATCAGTGACGCGGGGGACACCGGGGAGCTGTTTTTT.

The gene calls are TRBV7-2 and TRBJ2-7; D is possibly TRBD2 (6 bases). V was cut by 3 bases and J by 3 bases, with 18 bases left in between. The V gene's germline CDR1 is SGHTA and CDR2 FQGNSA. The CDR3 runs 16 residues. The CDR3 nucleotides read TGTGCCAGCAGCTTGTCTAGCGCAAACCCCCTCTACGAGCAGTACTTC. Translated: CASSLSSANPLYEQYF.

This clone appeared once. The chain recombines TRBV7-8 with TRBJ2-7, with TRBD1 matching 7 bases. The CDR3 is 14 residues long. CDR1 and CDR2 (germline): SGHVS, FQNEAQ. With 2 bases clipped from V and 0 bases from J, the junction kept 1 base outside the gene matches. CDR3 sequence: CASSLRDSSYEQYF. DNA of the CDR3: TGTGCCAGCAGCTTACGGGACAGCTCCTACGAGCAGTACTTC.

This chain links TRBV4-1 with TRBJ1-6; D unclear. V lost 3 bases, J lost 9 bases, and 9 bases lay in between. Germline V lookup: CDR1 MGHRA, CDR2 YSYEKL. CDR3 length equals 13 residues. For the CDR3, the DNA is TGCGCCAGCAGCCAGGTTATGGTTTCACCCCTCCACTTT. The encoded protein is CASSQVMVSPLHF.

The rearrangement links TRBV7-6 to TRBJ1-2; 9 bases are shared with TRBD1. The length of the CDR3 is 14 residues. CDR1 is SGHVS, CDR2 FNYEAQ, per germline. V shed 1 base, J shed 4 bases, and the junction held 1 base outside the gene matches. The chain's CDR3 is CASSLDRGPYGYTF. CDR3 DNA: TGTGCCAGCAGCTTAGACAGGGGGCCCTATGGCTACACCTTC.

This clone was recorded once. The genes are TRBV5-4 and TRBJ2-7, with D perhaps TRBD1 (6 bases). V lost 1 base, J lost 6 bases, and 14 bases lay in between. This CDR3 region has 14 residues. Looked up from germline, CDR1 is SGHNT and CDR2 is YYREEE (reference sequence). In nucleotides, the CDR3 is TGTGCCAGCAGCTTGCAGAGGGTAGGGGGCGAGCAGTACTTC. Protein: CASSLQRVGGEQYF.

This chain joins TRBV9 and TRBJ2-3; D unclear. The CDR3 covers 13 residues. Germline V CDR1 and CDR2: SGDLS, YYNGEE. Trimming removed 0 bases at V and 2 bases at J, with 4 bases between. The DNA for the CDR3 is TGTGCCAGCAGCGTAGGCGTCACAGATACGCAGTATTTT. Its translation is CASSVGVTDTQYF. Together with reference TRBV9 and TRBJ2-3, the CDR3 gives the full variable domain: DSGVTQTPKHLITATGQRVTLRCSPRSGDLSVYWYQQSLDQGLQFLIQYYNGEERAKGNILERFSAQQFPDLHSELNLSSLELGDSALYFCASSVGVTDTQYFGPGTRLTVL.

V gene TRBV3-1 (or the pseudogene TRBV3-2) combines with J gene TRBJ1-2; D remains unclear. The V end lost 6 bases, the J end lost 6 bases, and 14 bases lay between the germline ends. CDR1 LGHDT and CDR2 YNNKEL come from the germline V gene (reference sequence). The CDR3 is made up of 13 amino acids. The chain's CDR3 is CASSLYKGNGYTF. CDR3 sequence (DNA): TGTGCCAGCAGTCTCTACAAAGGAAATGGCTACACCTTC.

The chain uses TRBV14 and TRBJ2-7, with D tentatively TRBD2 (5 bases). The CDR3 runs 16 residues. V was shortened by 3 bases and J by 4 bases, with 19 bases between the two germline ends. Germline CDR1 SGHDN, CDR2 FVKESK. In nucleotides, the CDR3 is TGTGCCAGCAGCCAGCTAGGGCAGGCGGGCGCGTACGAGCAGTACTTC. Translating it yields CASSQLGQAGAYEQYF.

This clone was found a few times. In DNA form, the CDR3 reads TGCAGCGTTCTAGCACCGAGCTCCTACAATGAGCAGTTCTTC. Amino acids: CSVLAPSSYNEQFF. The chain has TRBV29-1 and TRBJ2-1; D is possibly TRBD2 (5 bases). This CDR3 is built from 14 residues. The germline V gene has CDR1 SQVTM and CDR2 ANQGSEA. Trimming shortened V by 5 bases and J by 0 bases, and 11 bases separated the two germline ends.

The gene calls are TRBV6-5 and TRBJ1-5; D possibly corresponds to TRBD1 (6 bases). From germline, CDR1 is MNHEY and CDR2 SVGAGI. The CDR3 runs 13 residues. With 6 bases removed from V and 4 bases from J, the gap between germline ends came to 10 bases. The CDR3 reads CASRIDRNQPQHF. CDR3 coding DNA: TGTGCCAGCAGGATCGACAGGAATCAGCCCCAGCATTTT.

The genes are TRBV10-3 and TRBJ1-3; 10 nucleotides align to TRBD1. CDR1 is ENHRY, CDR2 SYGVKD, per germline. J was trimmed by 0 bases and V by 10 bases; bases with no gene match: 3. The CDR3 runs 14 residues. The CDR3 DNA is TGTGCCACCAGGACAGGGGGCTCTGGAAACACCATATATTTT. Translated: CATRTGGSGNTIYF.

V usage is TRBV24-1 and J usage is TRBJ1-2; D is perhaps TRBD1 (5 bases). The germline V and J ends were trimmed by 4 bases and 5 bases, with 10 bases remaining between them. Looked up from germline, CDR1 is KGHDR and CDR2 is SFDVKD. The CDR3 sequence is 13 residues long. CDR3 sequence: CATSDRGGYGYTF. Written as DNA, the CDR3 is TGTGCCACCAGTGACCGGGGGGGATATGGCTACACCTTC.

The sample holds one count of this clone. This chain joins TRBV29-1 and TRBJ1-4, with D unclear. The germline V and J ends were trimmed by 7 bases and 2 bases, with 11 bases remaining between them. The CDR3 consists of 13 residues. Germline V gives CDR1 SQVTM, CDR2 ANQGSEA. The CDR3 spells CSGRTGTNEKLFF. As DNA, the CDR3 is TGCAGCGGACGGACTGGGACTAATGAAAAACTGTTTTTT.

CDR3 sequence reads: CASSIVQGADEKLFF. As DNA, the CDR3 is TGCGCCAGCAGCATCGTTCAGGGGGCTGACGAAAAACTGTTTTTT. J is TRBJ1-4 and V is TRBV5-1; 8 bases match TRBD1. The CDR3 contains 15 residues. CDR1 and CDR2 (germline): SGHRS, YFSETQ. J was trimmed by 8 bases and V by 4 bases; bases with no gene match: 10.

The chain recombines TRBV11-2 with TRBJ1-2, with 7 bases that match TRBD1. The CDR3 extends over 17 amino acids. V dropped 2 bases and J dropped 0; count of bases not matched to a gene: 9. CDR1 is SGHAT, CDR2 FQNNGV, per germline. This CDR3 reads CASSLYRQGSTNYGYTF. The CDR3 nucleotides are TGTGCCAGCAGCTTATACCGACAGGGATCTACTAACTATGGCTACACCTTC.

The rearrangement uses TRBV6-5 and TRBJ1-2; D gene ambiguous. Germline-derived CDR1 and CDR2 are MNHEY and SVGAGI. This CDR3 comprises 10 residues. The V and J ends lost 8 bases and 9 bases respectively, with 10 bases between them. The CDR3 loop is CASYGLRYTF. The CDR3 DNA reads as TGTGCCAGCTACGGTCTTCGCTACACCTTC.